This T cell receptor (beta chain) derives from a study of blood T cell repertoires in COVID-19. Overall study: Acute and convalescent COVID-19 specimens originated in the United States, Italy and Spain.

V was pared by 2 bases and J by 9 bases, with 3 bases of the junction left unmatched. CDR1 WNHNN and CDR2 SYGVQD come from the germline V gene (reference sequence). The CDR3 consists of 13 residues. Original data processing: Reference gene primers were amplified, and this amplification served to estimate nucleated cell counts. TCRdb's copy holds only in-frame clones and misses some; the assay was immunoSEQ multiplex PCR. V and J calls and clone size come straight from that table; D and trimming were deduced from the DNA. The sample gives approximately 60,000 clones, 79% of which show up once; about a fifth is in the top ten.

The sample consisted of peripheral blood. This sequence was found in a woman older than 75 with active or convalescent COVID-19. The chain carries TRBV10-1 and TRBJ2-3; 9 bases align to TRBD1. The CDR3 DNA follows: TGCGCCAGCAGTGAGCGACAGGGGGGCACGCAGTATTTT. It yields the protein CASSERQGGTQYF.